Presented here are 2 T cell receptor beta chains from one specimen sequenced in a study of glioma-infiltrating T cells after dendritic cell vaccination. The data were produced by immunoSEQ multiplex PCR, yet TCRdb's version contains in-frame clones alone and is incomplete. Of roughly 90,000 clones in the sample, under 90% were seen once. The sample consisted of blood, taken before dendritic cell vaccination. The receptors were gathered from a human donor with glioblastoma.

The chain carries TRBV28 and TRBJ1-4; D gene ambiguous. Germline values: CDR1 MDHEN, CDR2 SYDVKM. The CDR3 extends over 13 amino acids. V shed 8 bases and J shed 7 bases, with 14 bases lying between them. CDR3 amino acids: CASFNPNFEKLFF. CDR3 nucleotide sequence: TGTGCCAGCTTTAACCCAAACTTTGAAAAACTGTTTTTT.

The chain couples TRBV5-4 to TRBJ2-7, with D maybe TRBD1 (6 bases). The germline gives CDR1 SGHNT, CDR2 YYREEE (reference sequence). V gave up 2 bases and J gave up 2 bases, with 11 bases separating them. The CDR3 is made up of 14 amino acids. The CDR3 nucleotides are TGTGCCAGCAGCTTACAGGGCAGTACCTACGAGCAGTACTTC. It encodes CASSLQGSTYEQYF.